This T cell receptor (beta chain) was sequenced in a study of blood T cells in healthy people across ages. V lost 5 bases, J lost 5 bases, and 10 bases stayed unmatched. CDR1 is SEHNR and CDR2 is FQNEAQ in the germline V gene (reference sequence). The CDR3 is 16 amino acids. This clonotype was observed a single time. Through a sample-barcoded 5' primer and a J-beta primer mix, a second PCR was run for 7 to 11 cycles. TCRdb independently ran MiXCR on the 5' RACE reads; one entry per CDR3 protein. The repertoire holds about 780,000 distinct CDR3 sequences, with 35% to 50% as singletons. The sequenced sample was blood. The V and J genes are TRBV7-9 and TRBJ2-7; 12 nucleotides line up with TRBD1. The clonotype comes from an elderly man in good health. DNA of the CDR3: TGTGCCAGCAGCGAGAACTACCGGGACAGGGGGCACGAGCAGTACTTC. Encoded protein: CASSENYRDRGHEQYF.